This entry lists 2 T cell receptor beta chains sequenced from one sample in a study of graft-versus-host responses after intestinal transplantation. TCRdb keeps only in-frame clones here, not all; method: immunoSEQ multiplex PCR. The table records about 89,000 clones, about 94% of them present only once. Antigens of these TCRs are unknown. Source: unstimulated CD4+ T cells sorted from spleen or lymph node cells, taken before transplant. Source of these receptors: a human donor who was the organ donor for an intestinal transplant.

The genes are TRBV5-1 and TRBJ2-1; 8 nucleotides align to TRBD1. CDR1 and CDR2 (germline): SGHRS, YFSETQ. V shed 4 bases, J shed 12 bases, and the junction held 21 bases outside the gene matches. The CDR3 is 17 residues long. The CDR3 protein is CASSADPGQEGAQGQFF. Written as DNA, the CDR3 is TGCGCCAGCAGCGCGGACCCGGGACAGGAGGGTGCCCAAGGGCAGTTCTTC. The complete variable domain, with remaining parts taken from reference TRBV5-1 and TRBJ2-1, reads KAGVTQTPRYLIKTRGQQVTLSCSPISGHRSVSWYQQTPGQGLQFLFEYFSETQRNKGNFPGRFSGRQFSNSRSEMNVSTLELGDSALYLCASSADPGQEGAQGQFFGPGTRLTVL.

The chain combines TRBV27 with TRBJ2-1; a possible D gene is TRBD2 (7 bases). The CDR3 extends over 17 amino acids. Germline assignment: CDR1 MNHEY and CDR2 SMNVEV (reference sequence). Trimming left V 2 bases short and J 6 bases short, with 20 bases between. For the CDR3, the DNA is TGTGCCAGCAGTTTAGGTTTTCCGGGCGGGGGCCTCAATGAGCAGTTCTTC. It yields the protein CASSLGFPGGGLNEQFF.